The TCR beta chain under discussion was sequenced for a study of technical replicates of blood from several donors. The sample holds one count of this clone. The method was immunoSEQ multiplex PCR; TCRdb's version includes in-frame clones alone and lacks a portion of them. The sample contains about 80,000 clones, 85% to 95% of which appear only once. The TCR originated in a human donor in good health. Input material: T cells isolated from PBMCs.

In nucleotides, the CDR3 is TGTGCCAGCAGCTTAGGCTTCGGGACAGGGGGACCGTACGAGCAGTACTTC. Translated: CASSLGFGTGGPYEQYF. This chain connects TRBV11-3 to TRBJ2-7, with 11 bases fitting TRBD1. Germline V gene data show CDR1 as SGHNT and CDR2 as YENEEA. CDR3 length: 17 amino acids. Trimming removed 1 base from V and 4 bases from J; junction bases left unmatched: 9.